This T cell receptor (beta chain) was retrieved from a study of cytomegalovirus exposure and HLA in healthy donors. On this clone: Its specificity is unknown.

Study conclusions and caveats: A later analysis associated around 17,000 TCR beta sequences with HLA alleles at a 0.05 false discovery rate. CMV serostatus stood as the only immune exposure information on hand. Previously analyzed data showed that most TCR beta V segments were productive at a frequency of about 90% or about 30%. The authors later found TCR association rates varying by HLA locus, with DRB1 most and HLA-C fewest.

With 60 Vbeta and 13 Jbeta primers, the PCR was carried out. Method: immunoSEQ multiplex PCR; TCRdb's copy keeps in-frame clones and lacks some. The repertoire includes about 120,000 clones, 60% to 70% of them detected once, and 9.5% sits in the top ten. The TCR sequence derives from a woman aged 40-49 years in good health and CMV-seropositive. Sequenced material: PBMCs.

The CDR3 loop reads CASSFLQGSYEQYF. The CDR3 DNA is TGCGCCAGCAGCTTCCTACAGGGGTCCTACGAGCAGTACTTC. The J gene is TRBJ2-7, the V gene TRBV5-1, with 7 bases aligning to TRBD1. Trimming cost V 2 bases and J 1 base; bases outside gene matches: 3. Germline values: CDR1 SGHRS, CDR2 YFSETQ. This CDR3 spans 14 amino acids. Full variable domain (rest looked up from reference TRBV5-1 and TRBJ2-7): KAGVTQTPRYLIKTRGQQVTLSCSPISGHRSVSWYQQTPGQGLQFLFEYFSETQRNKGNFPGRFSGRQFSNSRSEMNVSTLELGDSALYLCASSFLQGSYEQYFGPGTRLTVT.